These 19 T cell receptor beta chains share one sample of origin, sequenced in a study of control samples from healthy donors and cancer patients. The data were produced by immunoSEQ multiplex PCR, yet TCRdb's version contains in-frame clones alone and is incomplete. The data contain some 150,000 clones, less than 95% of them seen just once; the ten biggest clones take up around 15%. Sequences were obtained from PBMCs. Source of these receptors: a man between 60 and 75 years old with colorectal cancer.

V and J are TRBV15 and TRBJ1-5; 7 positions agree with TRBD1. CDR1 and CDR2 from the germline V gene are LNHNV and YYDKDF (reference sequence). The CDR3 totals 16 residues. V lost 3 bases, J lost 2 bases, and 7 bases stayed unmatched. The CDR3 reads CATSRAGQRRNQPQHF. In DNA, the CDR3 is TGTGCCACCAGCAGGGCGGGACAGCGCCGCAATCAGCCCCAGCATTTT.

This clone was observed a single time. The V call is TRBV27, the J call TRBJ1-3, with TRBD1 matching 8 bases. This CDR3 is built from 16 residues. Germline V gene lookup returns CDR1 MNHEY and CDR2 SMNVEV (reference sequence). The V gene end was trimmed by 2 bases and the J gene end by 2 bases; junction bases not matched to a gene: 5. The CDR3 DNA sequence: TGTGCCAGCAGTTTACCTACAGGGGGTACTGGAAACACCATATATTTT. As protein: CASSLPTGGTGNTIYF.

The CDR3 coding sequence is TGTGCCAGCAGTAAACCGGGACAGGGGACGGGAACAGATACGCAGTATTTT. This sequence encodes CASSKPGQGTGTDTQYF. The chain carries TRBV6-2 or TRBV6-3 and TRBJ2-3, with 10 bases fitting TRBD1. The CDR3 has 17 amino acids. The germline V gene encodes CDR1 MNHEY and CDR2 SVGEGT. V trimming: 5 bases; J trimming: 3 bases; junction bases outside the gene matches: 11.

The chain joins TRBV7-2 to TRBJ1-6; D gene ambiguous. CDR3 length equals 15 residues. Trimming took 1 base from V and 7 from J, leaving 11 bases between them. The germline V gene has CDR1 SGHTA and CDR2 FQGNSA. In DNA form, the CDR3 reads TGTGCCAGCAGCTTAGATCTAGGTACCAATTCACCCCTCCACTTT. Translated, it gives CASSLDLGTNSPLHF. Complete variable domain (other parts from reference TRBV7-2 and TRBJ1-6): GAGVSQSPSNKVTEKGKDVELRCDPISGHTALYWYRQSLGQGLEFLIYFQGNSAPDKSGLPSDRFSAERTGGSVSTLTIQRTQQEDSAVYLCASSLDLGTNSPLHFGNGTRLTVT.

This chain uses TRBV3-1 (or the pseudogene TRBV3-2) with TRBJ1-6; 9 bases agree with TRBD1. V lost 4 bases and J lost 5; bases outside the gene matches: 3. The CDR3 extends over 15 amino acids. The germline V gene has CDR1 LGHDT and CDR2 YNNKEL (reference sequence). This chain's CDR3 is CASSPWTGDNSPLHF. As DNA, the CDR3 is TGTGCCAGCAGCCCTTGGACAGGGGATAATTCACCCCTCCACTTT.

CDR3: CASSYRTGANSPLHF. The CDR3 DNA follows: TGTGCCAGCAGCTATCGGACAGGGGCTAATTCACCCCTCCACTTT. This sequence joins TRBV13 and TRBJ1-6, with TRBD1 matching 9 bases. CDR1 is PRHDT, CDR2 FYEKMQ, per germline (reference sequence). The trim removed 4 bases at V and 6 bases at J, leaving 4 bases unmatched. The CDR3 contains 15 residues.

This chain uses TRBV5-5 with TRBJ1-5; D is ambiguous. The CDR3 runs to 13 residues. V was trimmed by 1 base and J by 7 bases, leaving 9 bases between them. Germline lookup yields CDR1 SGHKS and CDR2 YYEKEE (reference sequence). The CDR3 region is CASSLLEHQPQHF. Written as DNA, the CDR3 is TGTGCCAGCAGCTTGTTGGAGCACCAGCCCCAGCATTTT.

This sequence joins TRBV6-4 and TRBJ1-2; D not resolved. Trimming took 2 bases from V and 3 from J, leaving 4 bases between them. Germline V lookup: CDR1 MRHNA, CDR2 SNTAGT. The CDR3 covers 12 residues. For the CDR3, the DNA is TGTGCCAGCAGTGACGTGGACTATGGCTACACCTTC. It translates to CASSDVDYGYTF.

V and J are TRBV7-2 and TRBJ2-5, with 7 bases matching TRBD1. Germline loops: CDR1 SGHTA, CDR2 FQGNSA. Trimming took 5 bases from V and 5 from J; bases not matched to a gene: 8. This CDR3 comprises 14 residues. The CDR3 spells CASSLQTGYETQYF. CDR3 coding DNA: TGTGCCAGCAGCCTCCAGACAGGGTACGAGACCCAGTACTTC.

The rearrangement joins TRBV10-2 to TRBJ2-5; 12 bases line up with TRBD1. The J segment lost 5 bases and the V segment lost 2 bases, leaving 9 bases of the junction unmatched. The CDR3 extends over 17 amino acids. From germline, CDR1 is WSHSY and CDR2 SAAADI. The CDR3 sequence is CASSEGEWDRGLETQYF. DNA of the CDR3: TGCGCCAGCAGTGAGGGAGAGTGGGACAGGGGGCTCGAGACCCAGTACTTC.

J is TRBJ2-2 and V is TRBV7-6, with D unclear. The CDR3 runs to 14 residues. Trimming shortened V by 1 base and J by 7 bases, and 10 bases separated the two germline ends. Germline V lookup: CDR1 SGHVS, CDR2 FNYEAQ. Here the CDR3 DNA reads TGTGCCAGCAGCTTAGGGGCTGAAGTCGGGGAGCTGTTTTTT. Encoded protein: CASSLGAEVGELFF.

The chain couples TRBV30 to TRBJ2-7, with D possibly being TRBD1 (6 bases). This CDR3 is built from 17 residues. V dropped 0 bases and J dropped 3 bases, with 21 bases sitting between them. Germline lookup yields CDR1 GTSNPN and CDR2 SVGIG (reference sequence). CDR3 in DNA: TGTGCCTGGAGTGTACATTCAGCAGGGGCCCCCAACTACGAGCAGTACTTC. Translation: CAWSVHSAGAPNYEQYF.

The CDR3 is CASSLTGMGNQPQHF. The CDR3 nucleotides are TGTGCCAGCAGCTTAACGGGGATGGGCAATCAGCCCCAGCATTTT. The rearrangement joins TRBV7-2 to TRBJ1-5; D unclear. The V and J ends lost 2 bases and 2 bases respectively, with 10 bases between them. The CDR3 runs 15 residues. Germline-derived CDR1 and CDR2 are SGHTA and FQGNSA.

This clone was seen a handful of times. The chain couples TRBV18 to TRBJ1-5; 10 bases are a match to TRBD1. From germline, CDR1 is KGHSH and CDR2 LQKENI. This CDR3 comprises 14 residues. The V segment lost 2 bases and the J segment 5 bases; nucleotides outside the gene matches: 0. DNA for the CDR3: TGTGCCAGCTCACCAGGGACAGGGGATCAGCCCCAGCATTTT. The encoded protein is CASSPGTGDQPQHF.

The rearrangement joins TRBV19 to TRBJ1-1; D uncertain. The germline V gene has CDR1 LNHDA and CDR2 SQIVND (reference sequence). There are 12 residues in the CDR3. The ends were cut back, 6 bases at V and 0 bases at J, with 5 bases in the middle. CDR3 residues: CASRSMNTEAFF. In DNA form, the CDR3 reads TGTGCCAGTAGGAGTATGAACACTGAAGCTTTCTTT. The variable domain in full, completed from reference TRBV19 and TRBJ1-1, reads DGGITQSPKYLFRKEGQNVTLSCEQNLNHDAMYWYRQDPGQGLRLIYYSQIVNDFQKGDIAEGYSVSREKKESFPLTVTSAQKNPTAFYLCASRSMNTEAFFGQGTRLTVV.

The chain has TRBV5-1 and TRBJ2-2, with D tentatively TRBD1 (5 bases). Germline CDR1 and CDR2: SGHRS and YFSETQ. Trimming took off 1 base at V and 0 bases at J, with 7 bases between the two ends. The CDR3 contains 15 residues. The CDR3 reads CASSLQGANTGELFF. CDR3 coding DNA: TGCGCCAGCAGCTTGCAAGGGGCGAACACCGGGGAGCTGTTTTTT.

This CDR3 reads CASSLSPEFPNYGYTF. CDR3 sequence (DNA): TGTGCCAGCAGTTTATCCCCGGAATTTCCTAACTATGGCTACACCTTC. This chain uses TRBV27 with TRBJ1-2; D is undetermined. This CDR3 contains 16 residues. Trimming shortened V by 0 bases and J by 0 bases, and 11 bases separated the two germline ends. Germline-derived CDR1 and CDR2 are MNHEY and SMNVEV (reference sequence).

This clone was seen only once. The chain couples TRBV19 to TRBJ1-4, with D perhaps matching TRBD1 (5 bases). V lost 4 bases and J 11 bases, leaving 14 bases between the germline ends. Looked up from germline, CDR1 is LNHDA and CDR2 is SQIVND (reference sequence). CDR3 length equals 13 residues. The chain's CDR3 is CASSTQGQGKLFF. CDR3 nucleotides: TGTGCCAGTAGTACCCAGGGCCAGGGTAAACTGTTTTTT.

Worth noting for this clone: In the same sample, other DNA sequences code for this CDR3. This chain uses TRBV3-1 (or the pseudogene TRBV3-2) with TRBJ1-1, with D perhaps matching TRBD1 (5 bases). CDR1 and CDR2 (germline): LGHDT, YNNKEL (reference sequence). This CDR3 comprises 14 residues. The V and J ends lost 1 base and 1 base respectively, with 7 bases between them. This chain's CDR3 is CASSQARENTEAFF. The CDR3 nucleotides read TGTGCCAGCAGCCAAGCCAGGGAGAACACTGAAGCTTTCTTT.